This is a list of T cell receptor beta chains from one sample in a study of blood T cell repertoires in COVID-19. TCRdb keeps only in-frame clones here, not all; method: immunoSEQ multiplex PCR. Found here are 85,000 to 100,000 clones, about 86% of them singletons; the top ten hold around 2%. The sequenced sample was peripheral blood. These TCRs come from a man aged 50 to 60 with COVID-19, enrolled during active disease. CDR3s include the opening cysteine and the closing phenylalanine or tryptophan. The order of the fields is V gene, J gene, CDR3 length, clone size, CDR3 protein. Only some rows state a clone size, as once, few, many or a class for expanded clones.

TRBV29-1,TRBJ2-7,12,NA,CSVGRTAYEQYF
TRBV7-8,TRBJ1-1,14,once,CASSLASRNTEAFF
TRBV7-8,TRBJ1-5,17,NA,CASSSTGGTIGNQPQHF
TRBV5-1,TRBJ1-1,15,NA,CASSLFSSRGTEAFF
TRBV16,TRBJ2-7,12,NA,CASSQSRVEQYF
TRBV19,TRBJ2-7,16,NA,CASSITRTSASYEQYF
TRBV4-1,TRBJ2-7,15,NA,CASSPGQVGDYEQYF
TRBV9,TRBJ1-1,16,NA,CASSVGSGRINTEAFF
TRBV5-1,TRBJ2-3,14,NA,CASSLGAVADTQYF
TRBV14,TRBJ1-6,15,few,CASSPQAHPNSPLHF
TRBV30,TRBJ1-6,12,NA,CAWDRVGSPLHF
TRBV15,TRBJ1-5,13,NA,CATRDRSNQPQHF
TRBV30,TRBJ1-2,12,NA,CAWSGVSYGYTF
TRBV11-2,TRBJ2-5,16,NA,CASSLVNPGQQETQYF
TRBV5-5,TRBJ1-1,14,few,CASSFSLLNTEAFF
TRBV10-2,TRBJ1-2,15,NA,CASSESGQAQRGYTF
TRBV24-1,TRBJ1-2,15,NA,CATSDRRGGDYGYTF
TRBV28,TRBJ1-6,14,NA,CASSLPSMKSPLHF
TRBV27,TRBJ2-7,15,NA,CASSAAGTGPYEQYF
TRBV7-2,TRBJ1-2,14,few,CASSLVPGQRPYTF
TRBV3-1/TRBV3-2,TRBJ1-5,17,few,CASSQGRGGAGNQPQHF
TRBV29-1,TRBJ1-2,11,NA,CSVTRAGGYTF
TRBV6-5,TRBJ1-6,13,NA,CASRTGFNSPLHF
TRBV3-1/TRBV3-2,TRBJ2-7,12,NA,CASSQTLYEQYF
TRBV11-3,TRBJ1-3,16,NA,CASSLDPGGCGNTIYF
TRBV28,TRBJ2-2,13,few,CASTLTGFGELFF
TRBV7-2,TRBJ2-7,16,once,CASSPGTSGPRLEQYF
TRBV4-1,TRBJ1-2,14,NA,CASSQADRLTSYTF
TRBV6-4,TRBJ1-1,17,NA,CASGQGCFLLGDTEAFF
TRBV5-6,TRBJ2-7,15,few,CASSPQGIIMYEQYF
TRBV19,TRBJ1-1,13,NA,CATQQIPNTEAFF
TRBV3-1/TRBV3-2,TRBJ1-2,14,NA,CASRARGENYGYTF
TRBV5-5,TRBJ2-1,14,NA,CASSLGQGYNEQFF
TRBV30,TRBJ1-5,17,NA,CAWSTPLSGQGNQPQHF
TRBV11-2,TRBJ1-5,16,NA,CASSLVAGYSNQPQHF
TRBV5-1,TRBJ2-2,13,NA,CASRSGTTGELFF
TRBV4-1,TRBJ2-3,15,NA,CASSQRHRAPDTQYF
TRBV19,TRBJ1-1,15,NA,CASSITGGLNTEAFF
TRBV4-1,TRBJ1-1,14,NA,CASSRGQGAVEAFF
TRBV11-2,TRBJ1-6,18,NA,CASSSRDKYLSANSPLHF
TRBV5-4,TRBJ2-2,14,NA,CASSLDQRTGELFF
TRBV4-3,TRBJ1-5,19,few,CASSQDAVPRDRGNQPQHF
TRBV18,TRBJ2-1,19,NA,CASSPRTGPIVGIYNEQFF
TRBV4-2,TRBJ1-3,16,NA,CASSQDPAISGNTIYF
TRBV7-3,TRBJ2-2,16,NA,CASSFLGPPNTGELFF
TRBV29-1,TRBJ2-1,12,NA,CSASGTSGEQFF
TRBV3-1/TRBV3-2,TRBJ1-2,17,NA,CASSFRLPRKVYYGYTF
TRBV15,TRBJ1-4,15,NA,CATSRGQATNEKLFF
TRBV9,TRBJ1-1,16,once,CASSVDAYAGSTEAFF
TRBV5-1,TRBJ2-7,12,NA,CASSLERTEQYF